One TCR beta chain is described in this entry. The data were obtained in a study of patients and donors after allogeneic stem cell transplantation. In TCRdb, the RT-PCR reads were re-called with MiXCR into one record per CDR3 protein. The table records 800,000 to 1,000,000 distinct CDR3 sequences, around 17% of them present only once. The sequenced sample was blood, either unsorted or a sorted T cell fraction (not recorded which). This clonotype was obtained from a human donor who was either an allogeneic HSCT recipient or a stem cell or donor lymphocyte infusion donor (not recorded which). It is not recorded whose cells these are; they may come from a transplant donor.

The CDR3, as DNA: TGTGCCAGCAGTTACGACAGCAGGAACGAGCAGTACTTC. Its protein product is CASSYDSRNEQYF. The rearrangement uses TRBV6-5 and TRBJ2-7; weak D call: TRBD1 (5 bases). Per germline, CDR1 MNHEY and CDR2 SVGAGI. The CDR3 length is 13 residues. Deletions cut 2 bases from V and 5 bases from J, with 10 bases between.